This TCR beta chain was identified during a study of T cell clones after liver transplantation. Across the whole study: TCRbeta sequencing after a pre-transplant mixed lymphocyte reaction identified graft-donor-reactive clones, later tracked in post-transplant blood. Graft-donor-reactive sequences were compared with third-party-reactive TCRbeta sequences from pre-transplant mixed lymphocyte reactions. Study-level findings and limits: In a couple of subjects, few donor cells limited the measurable donor-reactive repertoire.

Germline lookup yields CDR1 KGHSH and CDR2 LQKENI. Germline trimming cut 2 bases from V and 3 bases from J; bases unmatched to any gene: 6. The CDR3 length is 15 residues. Profiling relied on immunoSEQ multiplex PCR, and the TCRdb table lists in-frame clones only, not all of them. The top ten clones hold about 2.6% of a sample with 55,000 to 75,000 clones, roughly 70% of them seen once. Of note for this clone: Its target is unknown.

The specimen comprised CD4+ T cells from blood, sampled at the approximately 15-month timepoint. This receptor was taken from a human patient who received a liver transplant. Some of these T cells may belong to the graft donor. This chain links TRBV18 with TRBJ2-5; 7 bases are shared with TRBD2. DNA for the CDR3: TGTGCCAGCTCACCAGGAAAGAGCGGGGAAGAGACCCAGTACTTC. This translates into CASSPGKSGEETQYF.